This T cell receptor (beta chain) was captured in a study of blood T cell repertoires in COVID-19. The overall study: Sources were T cells, B-cell-depleted T cells, or PBMCs; the material itself was cDNA or gDNA.

This clone appeared a few times. Per the germline V gene, CDR1 is WNHNN and CDR2 is SYGVQD (reference sequence). V trimming: 2 bases; J trimming: 9 bases; junction bases outside the gene matches: 15. The CDR3 contains 16 residues. In the source study's methods: Reference gene primer amplification in the assay estimated nucleated cell counts. Assay used: immunoSEQ multiplex PCR; TCRdb lists only in-frame clones, some missing. V and J calls and clone size come straight from that table; D and trimming were deduced from the DNA. Of roughly 220,000 clones listed, about four fifths are singletons. Sequenced input: peripheral blood. The chain couples TRBV10-1 to TRBJ2-5; 7 nucleotides align to TRBD1. This clonotype was sampled from a woman in her sixties with acute or convalescent COVID-19. The CDR3 sequence is CASSERDRKEKAAQYF. CDR3 coding DNA: TGCGCCAGCAGTGAGCGGGACAGAAAAGAGAAGGCGGCCCAGTACTTC.